Shown below are 17 T cell receptor beta chains from a single sample sequenced in a study of early stage breast cancer tumors. TCRdb's copy holds only in-frame clones and misses some; the assay was immunoSEQ multiplex PCR. This table holds 50,000 to 65,000 clones, approximately 90% found once. Sample: blood. The origin of the receptors is an older person with breast cancer.

The CDR3 sequence is CASSIIAVSYNEQFF. The CDR3 DNA reads as TGTGCCAGTAGTATAATAGCGGTTTCCTACAATGAGCAGTTCTTC. The chain employs TRBV19 and TRBJ2-1, with a tentative D call TRBD2 (6 bases). The germline V and J ends were trimmed by 2 bases and 1 base, with 9 bases remaining between them. Germline CDR1 is LNHDA and CDR2 is SQIVND (reference sequence). The CDR3 totals 15 residues.

The chain is built from TRBV7-8 and TRBJ2-5, with 7 bases that match TRBD2. With 0 bases clipped from V and 1 base from J, the junction kept 2 bases outside the gene matches. The CDR3 is 15 residues long. CDR1 and CDR2 (germline): SGHVS, FQNEAQ. The CDR3 loop is CASSLAGTTQETQYF. For the CDR3, the DNA is TGTGCCAGCAGCTTAGCGGGGACTACCCAAGAGACCCAGTACTTC. The full variable domain, completed using reference TRBV7-8 and TRBJ2-5, is GAGVSQSPRYKVAKRGQDVALRCDPISGHVSLFWYQQALGQGPEFLTYFQNEAQLDKSGLPSDRFFAERPEGSVSTLKIQRTQQEDSAVYLCASSLAGTTQETQYFGPGTRLLVL.

The DNA of the CDR3 is TGTGCCACCAGCAGGGAGGGGGCAGGAGCAACCTATCAGCCCCAGCATTTT. This translates into CATSREGAGATYQPQHF. V and J are TRBV15 and TRBJ1-5; 7 bases align to TRBD1. The CDR3 sequence is 17 residues long. CDR1 is LNHNV, CDR2 YYDKDF, per germline (reference sequence). Trimming at V came to 3 bases and at J to 5 bases, leaving 13 bases not matched to a gene.

This rearrangement joins TRBV10-2 to TRBJ2-3; the D gene is possibly TRBD2 (6 bases). The germline V gene has CDR1 WSHSY and CDR2 SAAADI. V was trimmed by 7 bases and J by 0 bases, leaving 14 bases between them. This CDR3 region has 15 residues. CDR3 DNA: TGCGCCAGCAAAGGAATTAGCGGTAGCACAGATACGCAGTATTTT. It specifies CASKGISGSTDTQYF.

This chain links TRBV6-4 with TRBJ1-5; D possibly corresponds to TRBD1 (6 bases). The CDR3 contains 13 residues. The V end was cut by 8 bases, the J end by 6 bases, with 14 bases between. Germline V gene data show CDR1 as MRHNA and CDR2 as SNTAGT. The CDR3 DNA reads TGTGCCAGCGCTGGGGAAGGGGGTCAGCCCCAGCATTTT. Translation gives CASAGEGGQPQHF.

This rearrangement joins TRBV5-1 to TRBJ2-5; 8 bases are shared with TRBD1. The CDR3 length is 13 residues. Per the germline V gene, CDR1 is SGHRS and CDR2 is YFSETQ. Unmatched junction bases numbered 3, after V lost 7 bases and J lost 1 base. The CDR3 coding sequence is TGCGCCAGCTTCAGGGGGCCCCAAGAGACCCAGTACTTC. Translation: CASFRGPQETQYF.

The rearrangement uses TRBV18 and TRBJ2-7; 7 bases are a match to TRBD2. V shed 3 bases, J shed 3 bases, and the junction held 2 bases outside the gene matches. Germline assignment: CDR1 KGHSH and CDR2 LQKENI. This CDR3 region has 13 residues. CDR3 protein: CASSPGEGYEQYF. The CDR3, as DNA: TGTGCCAGCTCACCTGGGGAGGGCTACGAGCAGTACTTC.

The chain joins TRBV12-5 to TRBJ2-7, with D unresolved. The CDR3 totals 11 residues. The ends were cut back, 4 bases at V and 4 bases at J, with 5 bases in the middle. Germline CDR1 and CDR2: LGHNT and FRNRAP. CDR3 nucleotides: TGTGCTAGTGGTTCCCCATACGAGCAGTACTTC. Translated, it gives CASGSPYEQYF.

V and J are TRBV19 and TRBJ1-4; D is undetermined. Germline V gene lookup returns CDR1 LNHDA and CDR2 SQIVND (reference sequence). Trimming left V 3 bases short and J 6 bases short, with 5 bases between. This CDR3 has 12 residues. The CDR3 protein is CASSMTHEKLFF. CDR3 in DNA: TGTGCCAGTAGTATGACACATGAAAAACTGTTTTTT.

This chain links TRBV11-2 with TRBJ1-1, with D unclear. Germline assignment: CDR1 SGHAT and CDR2 FQNNGV. V lost 5 bases and J lost 4, with 5 bases in between. The CDR3 is 11 residues long. CDR3 DNA sequence: TGTGCCAGCAGCGTGCGCACTGAAGCTTTCTTT. Its translation is CASSVRTEAFF.

The rearrangement uses TRBV7-2 and TRBJ2-5; D remains ambiguous. The germline V and J ends were trimmed by 1 base and 5 bases, with 5 bases remaining between them. Germline V gene sequence: CDR1 SGHTA, CDR2 FQGNSA. This CDR3 is 12 amino acids long. CDR3 protein: CASSLDGETQYF. The CDR3 DNA follows: TGTGCCAGCAGCTTAGACGGTGAGACCCAGTACTTC.

V gene TRBV5-1 combines with J gene TRBJ1-4; no definite D call. V was pared by 4 bases and J by 0 bases, with 22 bases between. The CDR3 extends over 19 amino acids. CDR1 SGHRS and CDR2 YFSETQ come from the germline V gene. The CDR3 reads CASSLASRIPQATNEKLFF. The CDR3 nucleotides read TGCGCCAGCAGCCTGGCGAGCCGGATACCTCAGGCAACTAATGAAAAACTGTTTTTT.

The chain has TRBV7-2 and TRBJ2-3; TRBD2 agrees at 11 bases. Germline-derived CDR1 and CDR2 are SGHTA and FQGNSA. J was trimmed by 4 bases and V by 2 bases; bases with no gene match: 5. The CDR3 loop spans 16 amino acids. The CDR3 coding sequence is TGTGCCAGCAGCTTATTTGGGACTAGCGGTGCAGATACGCAGTATTTT. It is translated as CASSLFGTSGADTQYF.

The CDR3 DNA follows: TGTGCCAGCACCTCTGGGGGACATGACACTGAAGCTTTCTTT. Residues: CASTSGGHDTEAFF. The chain recombines TRBV9 with TRBJ1-1, with D possibly TRBD1 on 6 matching bases. V was cut by 6 bases and J by 3 bases, with 15 bases left in between. The length of the CDR3 is 14 residues. CDR1 SGDLS and CDR2 YYNGEE come from the germline V gene.

The V call is TRBV11-2, the J call TRBJ2-7, with D perhaps TRBD2 (5 bases). CDR3 size: 15 residues. V was cut by 4 bases and J by 4 bases, with 17 bases left in between. Germline V lookup: CDR1 SGHAT, CDR2 FQNNGV. The CDR3 loop reads CASSSGPDSTYEQYF. DNA of the CDR3: TGTGCCAGCAGCTCGGGTCCGGACTCCACTTACGAGCAGTACTTC.

The J gene is TRBJ1-6, the V gene TRBV4-2, with 8 positions matching TRBD1. The CDR3 sequence is 17 residues long. V dropped 4 bases and J dropped 0; count of bases not matched to a gene: 5. CDR1 and CDR2 (germline): LGHNA, YNFKEQ. CDR3 nucleotide sequence: TGTGCCAGCAGCCTTGACACAGGGGGCTCCTATAATTCACCCCTCCACTTT. This encodes CASSLDTGGSYNSPLHF.

The J gene is TRBJ2-7, the V gene TRBV7-2; D perhaps matches TRBD2 (6 bases). CDR3 length: 17 amino acids. Trimming removed 5 bases from V and 6 bases from J, with 26 bases in between. Looked up from germline, CDR1 is SGHTA and CDR2 is FQGNSA. CDR3: CASSLDVGVGMEGEQYF. In DNA, the CDR3 is TGTGCCAGCAGCCTAGATGTCGGGGTAGGGATGGAGGGCGAGCAGTACTTC. The full variable domain, with the rest looked up from reference TRBV7-2 and TRBJ2-7, is GAGVSQSPSNKVTEKGKDVELRCDPISGHTALYWYRQSLGQGLEFLIYFQGNSAPDKSGLPSDRFSAERTGGSVSTLTIQRTQQEDSAVYLCASSLDVGVGMEGEQYFGPGTRLTVT.